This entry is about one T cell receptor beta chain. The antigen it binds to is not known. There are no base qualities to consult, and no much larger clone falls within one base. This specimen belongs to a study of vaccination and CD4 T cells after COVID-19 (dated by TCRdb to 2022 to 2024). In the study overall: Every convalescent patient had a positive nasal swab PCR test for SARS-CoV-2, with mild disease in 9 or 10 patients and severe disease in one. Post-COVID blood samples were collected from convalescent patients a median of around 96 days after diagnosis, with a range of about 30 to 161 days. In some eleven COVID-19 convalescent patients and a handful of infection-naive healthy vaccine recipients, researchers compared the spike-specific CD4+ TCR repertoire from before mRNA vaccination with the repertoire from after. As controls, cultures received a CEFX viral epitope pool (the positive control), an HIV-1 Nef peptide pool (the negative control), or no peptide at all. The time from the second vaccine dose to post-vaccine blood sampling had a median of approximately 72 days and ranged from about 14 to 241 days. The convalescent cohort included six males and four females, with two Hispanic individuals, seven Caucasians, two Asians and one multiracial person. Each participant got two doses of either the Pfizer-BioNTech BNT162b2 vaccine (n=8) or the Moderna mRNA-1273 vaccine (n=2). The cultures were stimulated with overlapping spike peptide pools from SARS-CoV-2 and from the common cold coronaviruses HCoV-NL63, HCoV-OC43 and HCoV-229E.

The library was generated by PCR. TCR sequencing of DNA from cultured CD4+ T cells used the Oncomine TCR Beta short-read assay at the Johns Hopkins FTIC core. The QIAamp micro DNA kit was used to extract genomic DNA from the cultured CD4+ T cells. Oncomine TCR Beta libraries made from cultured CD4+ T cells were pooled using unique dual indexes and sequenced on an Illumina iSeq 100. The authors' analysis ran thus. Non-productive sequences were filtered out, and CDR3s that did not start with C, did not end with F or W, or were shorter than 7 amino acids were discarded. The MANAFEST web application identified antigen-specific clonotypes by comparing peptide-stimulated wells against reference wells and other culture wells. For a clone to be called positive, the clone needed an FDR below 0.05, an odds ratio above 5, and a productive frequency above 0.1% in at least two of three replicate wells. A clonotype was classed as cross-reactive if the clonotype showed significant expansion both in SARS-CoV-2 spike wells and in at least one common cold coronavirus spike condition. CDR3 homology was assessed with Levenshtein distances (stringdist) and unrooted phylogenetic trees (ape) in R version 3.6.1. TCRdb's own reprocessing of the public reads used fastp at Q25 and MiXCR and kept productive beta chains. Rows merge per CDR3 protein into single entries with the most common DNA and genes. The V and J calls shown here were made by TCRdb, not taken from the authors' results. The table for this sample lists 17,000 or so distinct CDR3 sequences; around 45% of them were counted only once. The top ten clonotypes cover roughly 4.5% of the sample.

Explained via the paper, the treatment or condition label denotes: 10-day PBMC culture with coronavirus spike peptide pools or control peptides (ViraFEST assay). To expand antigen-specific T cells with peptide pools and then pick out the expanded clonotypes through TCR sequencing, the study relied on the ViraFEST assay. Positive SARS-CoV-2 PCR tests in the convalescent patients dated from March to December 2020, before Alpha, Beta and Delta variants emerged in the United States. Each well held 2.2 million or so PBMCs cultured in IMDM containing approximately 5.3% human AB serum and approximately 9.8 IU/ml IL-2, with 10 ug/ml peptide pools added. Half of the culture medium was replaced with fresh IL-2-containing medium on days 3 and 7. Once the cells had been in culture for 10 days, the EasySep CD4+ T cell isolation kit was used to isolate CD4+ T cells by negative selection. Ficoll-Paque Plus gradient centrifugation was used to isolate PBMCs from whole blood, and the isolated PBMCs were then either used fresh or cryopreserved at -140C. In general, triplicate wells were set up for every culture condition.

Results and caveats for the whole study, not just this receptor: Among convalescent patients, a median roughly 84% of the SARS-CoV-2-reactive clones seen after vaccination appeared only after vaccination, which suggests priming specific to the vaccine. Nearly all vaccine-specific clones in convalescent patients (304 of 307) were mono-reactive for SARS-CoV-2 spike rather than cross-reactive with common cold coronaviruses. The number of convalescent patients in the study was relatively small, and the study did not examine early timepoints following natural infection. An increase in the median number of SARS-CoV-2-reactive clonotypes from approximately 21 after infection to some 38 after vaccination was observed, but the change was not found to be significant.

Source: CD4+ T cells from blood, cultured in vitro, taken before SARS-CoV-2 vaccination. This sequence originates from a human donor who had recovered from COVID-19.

This receptor has the CDR3 CASRAPKGYEQYF. The nucleotide sequence reads TGTGCCAGCAGAGCACCCAAGGGGTACGAGCAGTACTTC. Recombination connected TRBV6-2 or TRBV6-3 to TRBJ2-7; TRBD1 is perhaps the D gene, given 5 matching bases. CDR1 and CDR2 are read off the germline V gene as MNHEY and SVGEGT. The CDR3, from cysteine to phenylalanine, totals 13 residues. Just CDR3 DNA is preserved here, 39 bases in frame from base 1. A distance of 13 bases separates the germline ends of V and J, which lose 6 bases and 4 bases respectively.